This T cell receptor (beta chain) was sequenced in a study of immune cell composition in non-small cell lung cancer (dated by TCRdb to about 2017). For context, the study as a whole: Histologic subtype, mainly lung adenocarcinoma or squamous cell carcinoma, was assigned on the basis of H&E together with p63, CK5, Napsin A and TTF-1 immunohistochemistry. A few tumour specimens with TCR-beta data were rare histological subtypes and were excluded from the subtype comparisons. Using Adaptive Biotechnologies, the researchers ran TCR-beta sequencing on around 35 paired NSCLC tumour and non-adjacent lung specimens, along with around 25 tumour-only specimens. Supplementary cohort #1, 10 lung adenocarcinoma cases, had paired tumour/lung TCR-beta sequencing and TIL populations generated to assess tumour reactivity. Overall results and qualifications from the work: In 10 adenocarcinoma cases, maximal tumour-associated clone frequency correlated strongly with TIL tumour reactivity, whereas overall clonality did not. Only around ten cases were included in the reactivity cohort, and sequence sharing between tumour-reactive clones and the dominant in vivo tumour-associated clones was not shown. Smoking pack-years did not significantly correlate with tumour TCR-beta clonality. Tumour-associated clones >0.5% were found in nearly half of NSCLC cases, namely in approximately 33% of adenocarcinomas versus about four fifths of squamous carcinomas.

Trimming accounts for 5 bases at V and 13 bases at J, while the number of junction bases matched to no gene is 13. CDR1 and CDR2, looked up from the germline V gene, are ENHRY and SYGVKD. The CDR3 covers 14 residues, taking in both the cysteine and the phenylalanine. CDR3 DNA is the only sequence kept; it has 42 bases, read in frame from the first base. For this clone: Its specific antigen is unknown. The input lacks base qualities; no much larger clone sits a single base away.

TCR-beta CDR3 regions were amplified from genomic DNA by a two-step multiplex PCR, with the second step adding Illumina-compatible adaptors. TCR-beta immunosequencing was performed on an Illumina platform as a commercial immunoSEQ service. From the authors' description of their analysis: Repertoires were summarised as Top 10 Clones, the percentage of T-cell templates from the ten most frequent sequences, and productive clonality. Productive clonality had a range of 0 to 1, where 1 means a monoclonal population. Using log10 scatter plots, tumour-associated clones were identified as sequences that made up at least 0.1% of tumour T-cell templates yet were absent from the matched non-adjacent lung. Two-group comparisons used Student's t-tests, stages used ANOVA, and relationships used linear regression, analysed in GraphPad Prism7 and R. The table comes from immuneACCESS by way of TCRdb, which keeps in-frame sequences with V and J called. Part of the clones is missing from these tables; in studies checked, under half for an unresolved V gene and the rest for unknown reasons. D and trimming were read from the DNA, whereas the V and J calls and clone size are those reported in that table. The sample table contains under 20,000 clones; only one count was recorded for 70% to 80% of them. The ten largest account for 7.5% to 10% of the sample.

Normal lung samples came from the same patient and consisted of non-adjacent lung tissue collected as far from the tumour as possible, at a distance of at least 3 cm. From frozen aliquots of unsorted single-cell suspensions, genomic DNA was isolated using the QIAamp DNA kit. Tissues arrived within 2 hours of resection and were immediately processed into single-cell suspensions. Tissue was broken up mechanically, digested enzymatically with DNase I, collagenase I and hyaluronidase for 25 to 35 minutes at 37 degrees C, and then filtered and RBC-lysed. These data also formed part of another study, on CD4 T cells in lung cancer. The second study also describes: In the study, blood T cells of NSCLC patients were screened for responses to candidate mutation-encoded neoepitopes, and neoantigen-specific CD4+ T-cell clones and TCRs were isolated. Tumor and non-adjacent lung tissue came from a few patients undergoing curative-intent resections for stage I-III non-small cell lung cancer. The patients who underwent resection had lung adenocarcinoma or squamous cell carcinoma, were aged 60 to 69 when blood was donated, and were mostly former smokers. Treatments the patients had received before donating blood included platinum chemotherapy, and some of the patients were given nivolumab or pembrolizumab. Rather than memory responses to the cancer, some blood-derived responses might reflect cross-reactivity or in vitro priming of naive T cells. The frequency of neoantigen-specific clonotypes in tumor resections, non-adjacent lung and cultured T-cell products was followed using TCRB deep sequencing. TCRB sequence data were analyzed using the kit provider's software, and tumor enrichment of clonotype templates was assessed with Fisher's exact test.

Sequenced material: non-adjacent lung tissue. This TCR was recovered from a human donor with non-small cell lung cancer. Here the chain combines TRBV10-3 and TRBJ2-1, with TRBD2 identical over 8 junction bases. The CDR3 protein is CAISQGTSSVPQFF. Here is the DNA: TGTGCCATCAGTCAAGGGACTAGTTCGGTACCCCAGTTCTTC.